A single sample gave rise to the 25 T cell receptor beta chains below, sequenced in a study of OX40 agonist ivuxolimab in advanced cancers. Profiling relied on immunoSEQ multiplex PCR, and the TCRdb table lists in-frame clones only, not all of them. In the table there are roughly 80,000 clones, just over 85% of which are singletons. Sequenced material: CD4+ or CD8+ T cells sorted from blood, taken in a trial of the OX40 agonist ivuxolimab. All receptors come from an adult with an advanced solid tumor such as melanoma, head and neck, liver or kidney cancer.

The V gene is TRBV19, the J gene TRBJ1-5; 9 bases are shared with TRBD1. The CDR3 runs 15 residues. Germline CDR1 LNHDA, CDR2 SQIVND (reference sequence). V shed 10 bases, J shed 1 base, and the junction held 8 bases outside the gene matches. CDR3 protein: CATDRGSLSNQPQHF. The CDR3 DNA sequence: TGTGCCACCGACAGGGGGAGCCTAAGCAATCAGCCCCAGCATTTT.

The chain recombines TRBV2 with TRBJ1-1; 8 bases agree with TRBD1. Germline CDR1 and CDR2: SNHLY and FYNNEI. After removal of 7 bases from V and 4 bases from J, the junction contained 14 bases not matched to a gene. The CDR3 sequence is 16 residues long. The CDR3 region is CASKGQGGMRGTEAFF. CDR3 DNA sequence: TGTGCCAGCAAAGGACAGGGTGGGATGCGGGGCACTGAAGCTTTCTTT.

A single count supports this clone. V and J are TRBV5-1 and TRBJ2-3, with a possible D match to TRBD1 (5 bases). The length of the CDR3 is 13 residues. Germline V lookup: CDR1 SGHRS, CDR2 YFSETQ. V shed 1 base and J shed 6 bases, with 9 bases lying between them. CDR3 sequence (DNA): TGCGCCAGCAGCTTGTCTGGGGCGGATACGCAGTATTTT. It is translated as CASSLSGADTQYF.

The V call is TRBV7-2, the J call TRBJ1-5; D is possibly TRBD1 (5 bases). This CDR3 contains 14 residues. The germline CDR1 and CDR2 sequences are SGHTA and FQGNSA. The V and J ends lost 5 bases and 4 bases respectively, with 12 bases between them. This CDR3 is CASSMGRQNQPQHF. CDR3 sequence (DNA): TGTGCCAGCAGCATGGGACGGCAAAATCAGCCCCAGCATTTT.

This clone has only a few counts. The chain links TRBV7-8 to TRBJ1-3, with 10 positions matching TRBD1. This CDR3 contains 15 residues. The V gene end was trimmed by 5 bases and the J gene end by 4 bases; junction bases not matched to a gene: 5. Looked up from germline, CDR1 is SGHVS and CDR2 is FQNEAQ. This CDR3 reads CASSRQGAGGNTIYF. The CDR3 region has the DNA TGTGCCAGCAGCCGACAGGGGGCTGGAGGAAACACCATATATTTT.

The chain has TRBV10-1 and TRBJ2-3; D ambiguous. V gave up 10 bases and J gave up 6 bases, with 14 bases separating them. Germline CDR1 and CDR2: WNHNN and SYGVQD (reference sequence). The CDR3 spans 12 residues. For the CDR3, the DNA is TGCGCCACCCGCATGGAAGAGGATACGCAGTATTTT. Protein: CATRMEEDTQYF.

The chain is built from TRBV11-3 and TRBJ2-5; TRBD2 might be the D (5 bases). This CDR3 has 13 residues. V lost 1 base to trimming and J lost 7 bases, with 10 bases between them. Germline CDR1 SGHNT, CDR2 YENEEA. The CDR3: CASSLGGLGTQYF. In DNA, the CDR3 is TGTGCCAGCAGCTTAGGAGGGCTCGGGACCCAGTACTTC.

The chain employs TRBV11-1 and TRBJ1-2; D not certain. The CDR3 is 12 amino acids. The V and J ends lost 6 bases and 8 bases respectively, with 13 bases between them. Germline V gives CDR1 SGHAT, CDR2 FQDESV (reference sequence). In DNA form, the CDR3 reads TGTGCCAGCAGGGGCACGCAGGAGGGCTACACCTTC. Amino acid sequence: CASRGTQEGYTF.

This clone has a single count. The genes are TRBV4-3 and TRBJ2-1, with D hard to call. Germline CDR1 and CDR2: LGHNA and YSLEER. V gave up 0 bases and J gave up 4 bases, with 13 bases separating them. CDR3 length equals 16 residues. This chain's CDR3 is CASSQDWLVRYNEQFF. DNA of the CDR3: TGCGCCAGCAGCCAAGATTGGCTAGTGAGGTACAATGAGCAGTTCTTC.

V is TRBV6-5 and J is TRBJ1-1, with D possibly matching TRBD1 (5 bases). V was cut by 0 bases and J by 4 bases, with 12 bases left in between. The CDR3 is 15 residues long. Germline CDR1 MNHEY, CDR2 SVGAGI. CDR3 region: CASSYSAGTVTEAFF. In nucleotides, the CDR3 is TGTGCCAGCAGTTACTCGGCAGGGACGGTCACTGAAGCTTTCTTT.

This sequence joins TRBV9 and TRBJ2-2; no reliable D call. The V end was cut by 0 bases, the J end by 4 bases, with 7 bases between. The V gene's germline CDR1 is SGDLS and CDR2 YYNGEE. The length of the CDR3 is 14 residues. DNA for the CDR3: TGTGCCAGCAGCGTAGGTCGTATCACCGGGGAGCTGTTTTTT. Translated: CASSVGRITGELFF.

J is TRBJ2-1 and V is TRBV6-1; perhaps TRBD2 as D (6 bases). The germline CDR1 and CDR2 sequences are MNHNS and SASEGT. Trimming removed 8 bases from V and 9 bases from J, with 20 bases in between. The CDR3 covers 14 residues. CDR3 loop: CASGIAERRGEQFF. The CDR3 nucleotides read TGTGCCAGCGGGATAGCGGAGAGGAGGGGTGAGCAGTTCTTC.

This clone was detected once. The V gene is TRBV7-7, the J gene TRBJ2-6; no clear D gene. Per germline, CDR1 SSHAT and CDR2 FNYEAQ (reference sequence). This CDR3 comprises 14 residues. The V and J ends lost 5 bases and 0 bases respectively, with 5 bases between them. The CDR3 reads CASSPNSGANVLTF. The CDR3 DNA reads as TGTGCCAGCAGCCCAAACTCTGGGGCCAACGTCCTGACTTTC.

The J gene is TRBJ1-3, the V gene TRBV6-6; no clear D. The CDR3 contains 14 residues. CDR1 MNHNY and CDR2 SVGAGI come from the germline V gene (reference sequence). V was shortened by 6 bases and J by 1 base, with 10 bases between the two germline ends. CDR3 sequence reads: CASRGFESGNTIYF. The CDR3, as DNA: TGTGCCAGCAGGGGGTTTGAATCTGGAAACACCATATATTTT.

The rearrangement uses TRBV11-2 and TRBJ1-1, with D possibly TRBD1 on 5 matching bases. The germline gives CDR1 SGHAT, CDR2 FQNNGV. Trimming took off 5 bases at V and 6 bases at J, with 13 bases between the two ends. The CDR3 contains 13 residues. In nucleotides, the CDR3 is TGTGCCAGCAGCCGCGGACAATCCTCTGAAGCTTTCTTT. Amino acids: CASSRGQSSEAFF. Full variable domain (rest looked up from reference TRBV11-2 and TRBJ1-1): EAGVAQSPRYKIIEKRQSVAFWCNPISGHATLYWYQQILGQGPKLLIQFQNNGVVDDSQLPKDRFSAERLKGVDSTLKIQPAKLEDSAVYLCASSRGQSSEAFFGQGTRLTVV.

The V call is TRBV9, the J call TRBJ1-6; D unresolved. Trimming stripped 3 bases from V and 11 bases from J, with 12 bases between. Per germline, CDR1 SGDLS and CDR2 YYNGEE. CDR3 size: 13 residues. In DNA, the CDR3 is TGTGCCAGCAGCGAGGGTCCTCGGCCACCCCTCCACTTT. It translates to CASSEGPRPPLHF.

The chain is built from TRBV29-1 and TRBJ2-1; a possible D gene is TRBD1 (6 bases). Trimming took off 6 bases at V and 13 bases at J, with 16 bases between the two ends. The CDR3 spans 11 residues. Per germline, CDR1 SQVTM and CDR2 ANQGSEA. The CDR3 loop reads CSVAPGEFQFF. The DNA of the CDR3 is TGCAGCGTAGCTCCAGGGGAATTTCAGTTCTTC.

The chain joins TRBV6-1 to TRBJ1-2; 8 nucleotides match TRBD1. There are 12 residues in the CDR3. With 3 bases clipped from V and 7 bases from J, the junction kept 1 base outside the gene matches. Germline CDR1 is MNHNS and CDR2 is SASEGT. The CDR3 DNA sequence: TGTGCCAGCAGTGACAGGGGGCCTGGCTACACCTTC. It is translated as CASSDRGPGYTF.

J is TRBJ2-2 and V is TRBV11-2, with D possibly being TRBD2 (7 bases). This CDR3 is 15 amino acids long. With 5 bases removed from V and 3 bases from J, the gap between germline ends came to 13 bases. Germline loops: CDR1 SGHAT, CDR2 FQNNGV. The DNA of the CDR3 is TGTGCCAGCAGCAAGACGGGGGGCTACACCGGGGAGCTGTTTTTT. Its translation is CASSKTGGYTGELFF.

The V call is TRBV4-1, the J call TRBJ2-4, with D tentatively TRBD1 or TRBD2 (5 bases each). Trimming took 4 bases from V and 0 from J, leaving 13 bases between them. This CDR3 region has 16 residues. In germline, CDR1 is MGHRA, CDR2 YSYEKL. The CDR3 sequence: CASSPSLGTAKNIQYF. In DNA form, the CDR3 reads TGCGCCAGCAGCCCCTCCTTGGGGACAGCCAAAAACATTCAGTACTTC.

The gene calls are TRBV7-2 and TRBJ1-1; D gene ambiguous. The CDR3 has 15 residues. The ends were cut back, 5 bases at V and 3 bases at J, with 16 bases in the middle. Germline CDR1 and CDR2: SGHTA and FQGNSA. CDR3 sequence (DNA): TGTGCCAGCAGCACGGTGCTCCTTCGGGACACTGAAGCTTTCTTT. It is translated as CASSTVLLRDTEAFF.

The chain employs TRBV2 and TRBJ2-7, with D hard to call. This CDR3 has 13 residues. Between the trimmed V and J ends, which lost 4 bases and 3 bases, there was a span of 10 bases. Germline V CDR1 and CDR2: SNHLY, FYNNEI. In DNA form, the CDR3 reads TGTGCCAGCAGTGCAGCCCTCTACTACGAGCAGTACTTC. Its protein is CASSAALYYEQYF.

V usage is TRBV6-1 and J usage is TRBJ2-7, with a tentative D call TRBD1 (5 bases). V shed 2 bases and J shed 2 bases, with 13 bases lying between them. The CDR3 totals 15 residues. CDR1 and CDR2 (germline): MNHNS, SASEGT. The CDR3 DNA sequence: TGTGCCAGCAGTGAATCTTCGACAGCCACCTACGAGCAGTACTTC. It codes for CASSESSTATYEQYF.

The J gene is TRBJ1-1, the V gene TRBV7-2; 7 bases are a match to TRBD1. After removal of 5 bases from V and 3 bases from J, the junction contained 3 bases not matched to a gene. This CDR3 is built from 13 residues. Per germline, CDR1 SGHTA and CDR2 FQGNSA. Written as DNA, the CDR3 is TGTGCCAGCAGCCTACAGGGGTACACTGAAGCTTTCTTT. Translation gives CASSLQGYTEAFF.

The V gene is TRBV4-2, the J gene TRBJ2-7, with 14 positions matching TRBD2. Germline lookup yields CDR1 LGHNA and CDR2 YNFKEQ. This CDR3 has 17 residues. The V segment lost 4 bases and the J segment 6 bases; nucleotides outside the gene matches: 11. CDR3 DNA sequence: TGTGCCAGCAGCCCACCGGGGACTAGCGGGGGACTGGGCGAGCAGTACTTC. It translates to CASSPPGTSGGLGEQYF.